Presented here are 22 T cell receptor beta chains from one specimen sequenced in a study of spatial heterogeneity in lung cancer. General observations from the study: Counts of expanded intratumoral alpha and beta TCRs tracked tumor mutation counts.

Their cognate antigens are unknown. TCRdb independently ran MiXCR on the 5' RACE reads; one entry per CDR3 protein. Among more than 10,000 distinct CDR3 sequences listed, roughly 4.6% were seen once. Time point here: sample taken at primary tumor resection. This specimen was lung tumor tissue, taken at surgery. These receptor sequences come from a male donor with early-stage non-small cell lung cancer.

This clonotype has a count of ten or more. The chain employs TRBV11-2 and TRBJ1-1, with 7 bases matching TRBD1. V dropped 1 base and J dropped 2; count of bases not matched to a gene: 7. The germline CDR1 and CDR2 sequences are SGHAT and FQNNGV. The CDR3 extends over 16 amino acids. Here the CDR3 reads CASSLVSGTANTEAFF. In DNA form, the CDR3 reads TGTGCCAGCAGCTTAGTTTCGGGGACAGCCAACACTGAAGCTTTCTTT.

This clonotype has ten or more counts. The chain employs TRBV6-6 and TRBJ1-1; D ambiguous. There are 12 residues in the CDR3. CDR1 MNHNY and CDR2 SVGAGI come from the germline V gene (reference sequence). The germline V and J ends were trimmed by 6 bases and 6 bases, with 11 bases remaining between them. CDR3 loop: CASSLSAPEAFF. The CDR3 coding sequence is TGTGCCAGCAGCCTCTCGGCACCTGAAGCTTTCTTT.

This clonotype has at least ten counts. The V and J genes are TRBV29-1 and TRBJ2-7, with 7 bases that match TRBD1. This CDR3 has 13 amino acids. Germline V lookup: CDR1 SQVTM, CDR2 ANQGSEA. V trimming: 4 bases; J trimming: 1 base; junction bases outside the gene matches: 4. The CDR3 nucleotides are TGCAGCGTTGCCCGACAGGGTTCCTACGAGCAGTACTTC. It encodes CSVARQGSYEQYF.

This clonotype has ten or more counts. V usage is TRBV28 and J usage is TRBJ1-6, with D tentatively TRBD1 (6 bases). The length of the CDR3 is 14 residues. Trimming removed 5 bases at V and 6 bases at J, with 11 bases between. In germline, CDR1 is MDHEN, CDR2 SYDVKM. CDR3 amino acids: CASSPGQFNSPLHF. The CDR3 nucleotides are TGTGCCAGCAGTCCCGGACAGTTTAATTCACCCCTCCACTTT.

This clonotype appeared many times. This chain links TRBV7-2 with TRBJ2-5; D not certain. This CDR3 region has 15 residues. Deletions cut 4 bases from V and 5 bases from J, with 17 bases between. CDR1 SGHTA and CDR2 FQGNSA come from the germline V gene. The CDR3 here is CASSSERGMQETQYF. CDR3 DNA sequence: TGTGCCAGCAGCTCCGAGAGAGGCATGCAGGAGACCCAGTACTTC.

This chain uses TRBV3-1 with TRBJ1-1; D gene unclear. Trimming removed 1 base from V and 4 bases from J, with 10 bases in between. Per germline, CDR1 LGHDT and CDR2 YNNKEL (reference sequence). This CDR3 is 14 amino acids long. The CDR3 coding sequence is TGTGCCAGCAGCCAAGGGGTCTTCGGCACTGAAGCTTTCTTT. The encoded protein is CASSQGVFGTEAFF. The full variable domain, in which reference TRBV3-1 and TRBJ1-1 provide the parts outside the CDR3, is DTAVSQTPKYLVTQMGNDKSIKCEQNLGHDTMYWYKQDSKKFLKIMFSYNNKELIINETVPNRFSPKSPDKAHLNLHINSLELGDSAVYFCASSQGVFGTEAFFGQGTRLTVV.

This clonotype was observed a few times. The chain recombines TRBV27 with TRBJ2-6; D may correspond to TRBD1 or TRBD2 (5 bases each). Germline V gene sequence: CDR1 MNHEY, CDR2 SMNVEV (reference sequence). The CDR3 spans 15 residues. The CDR3 is CPPGFGDSGANVLTF. CDR3 in DNA: TGTCCCCCAGGGTTCGGGGACTCTGGGGCCAACGTCCTGACTTTC.

This clonotype was counted ten times or more. This chain uses TRBV20-1 with TRBJ2-1; 11 bases are a match to TRBD1. Germline trimming cut 0 bases from V and 5 bases from J; bases unmatched to any gene: 18. Germline CDR1 and CDR2: DFQATT and SNEGSKA (reference sequence). The CDR3 covers 20 residues. The CDR3 here is CSARDVIGTGGVGLNNEQFF. CDR3 coding DNA: TGCAGTGCTAGAGATGTCATCGGGACAGGGGGTGTCGGCCTTAACAATGAGCAGTTCTTC.

In its sample, this clonotype was seen many times. V gene TRBV20-1 combines with J gene TRBJ2-7; TRBD1 matches 7 bases. CDR1 is DFQATT, CDR2 SNEGSKA, per germline (reference sequence). Germline trimming cut 5 bases from V and 2 bases from J; bases unmatched to any gene: 6. This CDR3 comprises 13 residues. CDR3 residues: CSAVGDSTYEQYF. The CDR3 coding sequence is TGCAGTGCTGTTGGGGACAGCACCTACGAGCAGTACTTC.

This clonotype was detected many times. The chain has TRBV4-1 and TRBJ1-1, with no clear D. The CDR3 is 14 residues long. Germline V gives CDR1 MGHRA, CDR2 YSYEKL. V lost 4 bases, J lost 0 bases, and 9 bases lay in between. The CDR3 DNA is TGCGCCAGCAGCCGGGAACGGATGAACACTGAAGCTTTCTTT. Encoded protein: CASSRERMNTEAFF.

The table lists this clonotype with many counts. The chain links TRBV10-2 to TRBJ2-5; D tentatively fits TRBD1 or TRBD2 (5 bases each). The germline V gene encodes CDR1 WSHSY and CDR2 SAAADI. The V and J ends lost 9 bases and 4 bases respectively, with 15 bases between them. This CDR3 region has 13 residues. The CDR3 DNA is TGCGCCAGTCTCCGGGACCGGGGAGAGACCCAGTACTTC. Residues: CASLRDRGETQYF.

At least ten counts were recorded for this clonotype. The chain carries TRBV20-1 and TRBJ2-1; 7 bases line up with TRBD1. The junction had 5 bases not matched to a gene; V was cut back by 3 bases and J by 6 bases. From germline, CDR1 is DFQATT and CDR2 SNEGSKA (reference sequence). This CDR3 comprises 13 residues. The CDR3 region is CSASRQGLNEQFF. Here the CDR3 DNA reads TGCAGTGCTAGCCGACAGGGCCTCAATGAGCAGTTCTTC.

This clonotype rates as medium-sized. The chain is built from TRBV20-1 and TRBJ2-5; 7 bases line up with TRBD2. CDR3 size: 15 residues. The J segment lost 3 bases and the V segment lost 0 bases, leaving 7 bases of the junction unmatched. Germline V CDR1 and CDR2: DFQATT, SNEGSKA (reference sequence). CDR3 loop: CSARDFRGGEETQYF. The CDR3 DNA reads as TGCAGTGCTAGAGATTTCCGGGGAGGGGAAGAGACCCAGTACTTC.

This clonotype was recorded at least ten times. This chain connects TRBV5-1 to TRBJ1-1; 8 bases match TRBD1. V dropped 7 bases and J dropped 3; count of bases not matched to a gene: 5. The germline CDR1 and CDR2 sequences are SGHRS and YFSETQ. The CDR3 has 13 residues. The CDR3, as DNA: TGCGCCAGCCAGGGGGCAAGGGACACTGAAGCTTTCTTT. Residues: CASQGARDTEAFF.

This clonotype was counted at least ten times. The V and J genes are TRBV29-1 and TRBJ1-2, with D possibly being TRBD1 (6 bases). The CDR3 loop spans 13 amino acids. Trimming left V 2 bases short and J 2 bases short, with 9 bases between. CDR1 SQVTM and CDR2 ANQGSEA come from the germline V gene. The CDR3 bases are TGCAGCGTTGAACCACAGGGAAACTATGGCTACACCTTC. It specifies CSVEPQGNYGYTF.

The table lists this clonotype with many counts. J is TRBJ2-1 and V is TRBV11-2, with D possibly matching TRBD2 (6 bases). CDR3 length: 15 residues. From germline, CDR1 is SGHAT and CDR2 FQNNGV. V lost 1 base to trimming and J lost 6 bases, with 13 bases between them. CDR3 residues: CASSLGPGTLNEQFF. CDR3 DNA: TGTGCCAGCAGCTTAGGCCCCGGGACTCTCAATGAGCAGTTCTTC.

This clonotype appeared many times. The chain links TRBV5-1 to TRBJ2-1; 7 nucleotides match TRBD2. Germline V gene data show CDR1 as SGHRS and CDR2 as YFSETQ. CDR3 length equals 17 residues. V gave up 1 base and J gave up 2 bases; unmatched junction bases: 9. This chain's CDR3 is CASSLWTGSGTYNEQFF. In DNA form, the CDR3 reads TGCGCCAGCAGCTTGTGGACTGGGAGCGGGACCTACAATGAGCAGTTCTTC.

At least ten counts were recorded for this clonotype. The J gene is TRBJ2-2, the V gene TRBV6-5; D remains unclear. The CDR3 sequence is 13 residues long. The germline V and J ends were trimmed by 8 bases and 0 bases, with 7 bases remaining between them. CDR1 MNHEY and CDR2 SVGAGI come from the germline V gene. CDR3 in amino acids: CASGNTNTGELFF. Here the CDR3 DNA reads TGTGCCAGCGGTAACACGAACACCGGGGAGCTGTTTTTT.

This clonotype was picked up many times. The chain uses TRBV5-1 and TRBJ1-1; 8 nucleotides align to TRBD1. There are 13 residues in the CDR3. CDR1 SGHRS and CDR2 YFSETQ come from the germline V gene. V lost 6 bases to trimming and J lost 3 bases; unmatched junction nucleotides: 4. Written as DNA, the CDR3 is TGCGCCAGCAAAGGACAGGGCTACACTGAAGCTTTCTTT. It is translated as CASKGQGYTEAFF.

This clonotype was counted ten times or more. The chain recombines TRBV5-1 with TRBJ2-1; D call uncertain. CDR1 is SGHRS and CDR2 is YFSETQ in the germline V gene. The V end lost 0 bases, the J end lost 10 bases, and 14 bases lay between the germline ends. The CDR3 is 14 amino acids. CDR3 sequence (DNA): TGCGCCAGCAGCTTGGAGGAACCCTTGGGGGAGCAGTTCTTC. This codes for CASSLEEPLGEQFF.

The V and J genes are TRBV4-3 and TRBJ2-7, with a weak D call TRBD1 (5 bases). V was clipped by 0 bases and J by 0 bases, with 15 bases between them. This CDR3 spans 17 amino acids. Looked up from germline, CDR1 is LGHNA and CDR2 is YSLEER. The CDR3 spells CASSQESWSGLSYEQYF. The CDR3 bases are TGCGCCAGCAGCCAAGAGAGCTGGTCAGGGCTCTCCTACGAGCAGTACTTC.

This clonotype was recorded many times. The chain links TRBV28 to TRBJ1-6; TRBD1 might be the D (5 bases). V was pared by 6 bases and J by 0 bases, with 12 bases between. Per germline, CDR1 MDHEN and CDR2 SYDVKM. CDR3 size: 16 residues. CDR3 sequence (DNA): TGTGCCAGCAGCATCCCGACAGTCTCCTATAATTCACCCCTCCACTTT. Protein: CASSIPTVSYNSPLHF.